This TCR beta chain originates from a study of shared clonotypes between healthy human individuals. Whole-study context: The study used three CD4 naive, three CD4 memory, two CD8 naive and one CD8 memory plate per donor.

Adult Caucasians living in Nashville, Tennessee made up all of the donors. The assay was immunoSEQ multiplex PCR, and TCRdb's table has in-frame clones only and misses some. The table includes approximately 740,000 clones, about 74% detected once. Germline assignment: CDR1 MGHRA and CDR2 YSYEKL. With 3 bases clipped from V and 6 bases from J, the junction kept 11 bases outside the gene matches. CDR3 length: 16 residues. This clone showed up many times. Its antigen is currently unknown. Study-level results: Sampling used blood alone; tissue repertoires probably differ. It was the non-shared clonotypes that had lower generation probabilities than clonotypes shared by all four donors.

Sequencing used memory CD4+ T cells sorted from blood. Subset indicated: CD45RA-negative fraction. The source is a woman in her twenties or thirties in good health. This chain links TRBV4-1 with TRBJ2-3; 8 bases agree with TRBD2. CDR3 protein: CASSQANSGNGDTQYF. The CDR3 DNA is TGCGCCAGCAGCCAGGCCAATAGCGGGAACGGGGATACGCAGTATTTT.